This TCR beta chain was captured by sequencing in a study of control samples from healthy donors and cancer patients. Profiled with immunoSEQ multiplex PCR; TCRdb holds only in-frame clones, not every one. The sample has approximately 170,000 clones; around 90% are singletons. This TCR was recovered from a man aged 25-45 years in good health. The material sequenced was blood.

This CDR3 reads CASSLRQHSNYGYTF. The CDR3 DNA sequence: TGTGCCAGCAGCTTGCGACAGCACTCTAACTATGGCTACACCTTC. The chain combines TRBV7-9 with TRBJ1-2, with TRBD1 as a possible D gene (5 bases). The V end lost 3 bases, the J end lost 0 bases, and 11 bases lay between the germline ends. CDR3 length: 15 amino acids. Germline assignment: CDR1 SEHNR and CDR2 FQNEAQ (reference sequence).